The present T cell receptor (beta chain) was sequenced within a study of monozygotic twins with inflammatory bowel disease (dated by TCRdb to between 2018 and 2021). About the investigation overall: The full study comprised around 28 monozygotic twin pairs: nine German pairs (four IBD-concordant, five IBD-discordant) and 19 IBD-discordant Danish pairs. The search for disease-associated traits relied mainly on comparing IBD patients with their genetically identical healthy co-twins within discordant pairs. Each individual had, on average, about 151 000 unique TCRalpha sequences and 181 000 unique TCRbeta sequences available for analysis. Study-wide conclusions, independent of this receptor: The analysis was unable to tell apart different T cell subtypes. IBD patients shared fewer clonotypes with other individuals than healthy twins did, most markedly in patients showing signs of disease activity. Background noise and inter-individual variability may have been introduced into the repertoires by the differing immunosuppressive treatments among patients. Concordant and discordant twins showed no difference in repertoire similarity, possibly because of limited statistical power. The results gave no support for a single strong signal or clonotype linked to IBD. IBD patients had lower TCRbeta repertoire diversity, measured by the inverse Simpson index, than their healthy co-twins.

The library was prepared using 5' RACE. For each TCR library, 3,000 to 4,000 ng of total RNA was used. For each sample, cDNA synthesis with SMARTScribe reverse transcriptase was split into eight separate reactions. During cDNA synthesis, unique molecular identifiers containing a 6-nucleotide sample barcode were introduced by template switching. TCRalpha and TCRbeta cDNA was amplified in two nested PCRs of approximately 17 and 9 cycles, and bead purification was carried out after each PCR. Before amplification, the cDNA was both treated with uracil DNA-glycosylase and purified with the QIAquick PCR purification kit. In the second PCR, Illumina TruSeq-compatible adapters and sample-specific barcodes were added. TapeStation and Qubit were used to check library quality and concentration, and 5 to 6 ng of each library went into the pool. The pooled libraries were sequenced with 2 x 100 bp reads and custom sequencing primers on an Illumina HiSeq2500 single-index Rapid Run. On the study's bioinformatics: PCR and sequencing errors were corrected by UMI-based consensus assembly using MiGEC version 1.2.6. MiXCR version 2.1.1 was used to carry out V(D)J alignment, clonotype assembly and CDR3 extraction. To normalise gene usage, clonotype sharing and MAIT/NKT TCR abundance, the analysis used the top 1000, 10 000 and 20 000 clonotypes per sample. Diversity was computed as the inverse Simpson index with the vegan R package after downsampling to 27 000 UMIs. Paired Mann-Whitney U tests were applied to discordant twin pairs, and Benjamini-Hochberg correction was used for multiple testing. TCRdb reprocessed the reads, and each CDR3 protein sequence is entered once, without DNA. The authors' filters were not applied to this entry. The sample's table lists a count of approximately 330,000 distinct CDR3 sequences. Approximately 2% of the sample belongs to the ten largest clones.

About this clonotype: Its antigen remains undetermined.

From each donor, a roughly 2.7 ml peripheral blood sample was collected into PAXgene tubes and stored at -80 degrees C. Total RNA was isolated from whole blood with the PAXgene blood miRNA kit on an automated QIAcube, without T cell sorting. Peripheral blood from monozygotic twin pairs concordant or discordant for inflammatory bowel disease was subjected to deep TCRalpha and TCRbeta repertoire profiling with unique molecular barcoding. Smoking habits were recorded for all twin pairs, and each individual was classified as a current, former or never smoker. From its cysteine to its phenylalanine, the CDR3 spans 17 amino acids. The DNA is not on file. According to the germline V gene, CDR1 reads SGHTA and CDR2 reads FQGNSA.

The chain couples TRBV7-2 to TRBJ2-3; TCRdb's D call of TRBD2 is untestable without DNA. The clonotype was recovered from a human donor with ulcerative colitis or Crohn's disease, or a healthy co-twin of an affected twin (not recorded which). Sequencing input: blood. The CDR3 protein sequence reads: CASSLAHGTSDLDTQYF.